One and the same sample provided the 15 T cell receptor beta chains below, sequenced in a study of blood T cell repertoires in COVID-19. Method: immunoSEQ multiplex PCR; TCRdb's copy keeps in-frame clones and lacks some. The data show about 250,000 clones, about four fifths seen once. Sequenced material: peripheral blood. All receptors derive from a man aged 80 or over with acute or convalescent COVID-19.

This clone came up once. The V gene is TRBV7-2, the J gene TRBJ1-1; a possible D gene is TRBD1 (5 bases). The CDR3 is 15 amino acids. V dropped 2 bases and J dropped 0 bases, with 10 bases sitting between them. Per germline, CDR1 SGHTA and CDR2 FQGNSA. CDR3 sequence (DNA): TGTGCCAGCAGCTTATTCAGGGCCCTGAACACTGAAGCTTTCTTT. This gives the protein CASSLFRALNTEAFF. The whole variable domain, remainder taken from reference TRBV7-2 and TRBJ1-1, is GAGVSQSPSNKVTEKGKDVELRCDPISGHTALYWYRQSLGQGLEFLIYFQGNSAPDKSGLPSDRFSAERTGGSVSTLTIQRTQQEDSAVYLCASSLFRALNTEAFFGQGTRLTVV.

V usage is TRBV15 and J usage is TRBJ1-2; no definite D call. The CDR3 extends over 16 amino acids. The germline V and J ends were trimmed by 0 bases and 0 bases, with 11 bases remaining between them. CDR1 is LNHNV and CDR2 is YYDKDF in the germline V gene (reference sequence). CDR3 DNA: TGTGCCACCAGCAGAGATAGGAGAGCCCCTAACTATGGCTACACCTTC. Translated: CATSRDRRAPNYGYTF.

CDR3: CASSYGHSNQPQHF. CDR3 sequence (DNA): TGTGCCAGCAGTTACGGACACAGCAATCAGCCCCAGCATTTT. The rearrangement links TRBV3-1 (or the pseudogene TRBV3-2) to TRBJ1-5, with D possibly matching TRBD1 (5 bases). CDR3 length equals 14 residues. Trimming cost V 6 bases and J 1 base, with 10 bases left between them. Germline V gene lookup returns CDR1 LGHDT and CDR2 YNNKEL (reference sequence).

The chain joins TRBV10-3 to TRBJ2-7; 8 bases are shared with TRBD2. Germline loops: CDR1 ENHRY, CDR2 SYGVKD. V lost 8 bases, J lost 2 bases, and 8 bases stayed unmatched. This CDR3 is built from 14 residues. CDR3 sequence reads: CAIGQAGGAYEQYF. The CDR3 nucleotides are TGTGCCATCGGCCAGGCCGGGGGGGCCTACGAGCAGTACTTC.

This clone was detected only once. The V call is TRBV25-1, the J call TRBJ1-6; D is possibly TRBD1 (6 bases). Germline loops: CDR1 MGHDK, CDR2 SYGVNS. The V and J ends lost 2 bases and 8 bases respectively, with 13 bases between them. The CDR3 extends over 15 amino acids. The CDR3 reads CASSEQGPRHSPLHF. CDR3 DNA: TGTGCCAGCAGTGAACAGGGGCCGAGGCATTCACCCCTCCACTTT.

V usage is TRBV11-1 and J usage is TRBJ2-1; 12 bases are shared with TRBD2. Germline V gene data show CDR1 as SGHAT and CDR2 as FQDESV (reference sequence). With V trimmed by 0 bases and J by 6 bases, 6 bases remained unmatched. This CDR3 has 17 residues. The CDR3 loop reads CASSLAELAGGGNEQFF. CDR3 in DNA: TGTGCCAGCAGCTTAGCGGAACTAGCGGGGGGAGGCAATGAGCAGTTCTTC.

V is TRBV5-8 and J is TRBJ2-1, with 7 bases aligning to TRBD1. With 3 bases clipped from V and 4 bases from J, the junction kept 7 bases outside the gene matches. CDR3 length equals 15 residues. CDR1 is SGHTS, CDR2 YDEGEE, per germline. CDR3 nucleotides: TGTGCCAGCAGCTACAGGGGACAGTCATACAATGAGCAGTTCTTC. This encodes CASSYRGQSYNEQFF.

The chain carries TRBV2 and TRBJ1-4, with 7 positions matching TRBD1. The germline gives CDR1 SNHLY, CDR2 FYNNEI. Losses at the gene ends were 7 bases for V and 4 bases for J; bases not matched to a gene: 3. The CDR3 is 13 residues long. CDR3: CASMGTVNEKLFF. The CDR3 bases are TGTGCCAGCATGGGGACAGTTAATGAAAAACTGTTTTTT.

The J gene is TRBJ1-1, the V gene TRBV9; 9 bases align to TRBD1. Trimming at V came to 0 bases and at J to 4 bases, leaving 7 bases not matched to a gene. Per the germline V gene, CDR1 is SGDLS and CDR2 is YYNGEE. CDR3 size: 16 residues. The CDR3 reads CASSVAPGTGTTEAFF. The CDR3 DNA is TGTGCCAGCAGCGTAGCACCCGGGACAGGGACCACTGAAGCTTTCTTT.

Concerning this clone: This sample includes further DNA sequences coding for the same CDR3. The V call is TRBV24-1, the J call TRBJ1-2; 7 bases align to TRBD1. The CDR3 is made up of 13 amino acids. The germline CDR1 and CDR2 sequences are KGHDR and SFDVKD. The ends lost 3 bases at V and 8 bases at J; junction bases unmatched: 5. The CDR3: CATSDTGAGGYTF. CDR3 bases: TGTGCCACCAGTGATACAGGGGCGGGCGGCTACACCTTC.

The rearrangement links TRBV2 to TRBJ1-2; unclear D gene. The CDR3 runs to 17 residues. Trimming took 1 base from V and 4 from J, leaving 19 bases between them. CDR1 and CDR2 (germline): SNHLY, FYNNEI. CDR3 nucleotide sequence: TGTGCCAGCAGTGAAGAAGGGCGGGGAACTTTTAGCTATGGCTACACCTTC. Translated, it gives CASSEEGRGTFSYGYTF.

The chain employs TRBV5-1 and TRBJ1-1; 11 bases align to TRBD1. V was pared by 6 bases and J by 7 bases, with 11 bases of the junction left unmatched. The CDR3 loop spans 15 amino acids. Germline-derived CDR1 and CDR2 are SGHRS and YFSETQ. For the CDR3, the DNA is TGCGCCAGCAACCCCGGGACAGGGGGAAGGGGTGAAGCTTTCTTT. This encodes CASNPGTGGRGEAFF. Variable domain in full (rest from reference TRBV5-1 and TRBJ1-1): KAGVTQTPRYLIKTRGQQVTLSCSPISGHRSVSWYQQTPGQGLQFLFEYFSETQRNKGNFPGRFSGRQFSNSRSEMNVSTLELGDSALYLCASNPGTGGRGEAFFGQGTRLTVV.

The CDR3 DNA is TGCGCCAGCAGCCTACCCGGGACTTTACGTTACGAGCAGTACTTC. It translates to CASSLPGTLRYEQYF. This rearrangement joins TRBV4-1 to TRBJ2-7; a weak D match, TRBD2 (6 bases). The CDR3 covers 15 residues. The ends were cut back, 4 bases at V and 4 bases at J, with 17 bases in the middle. CDR1 and CDR2 (germline): MGHRA, YSYEKL.

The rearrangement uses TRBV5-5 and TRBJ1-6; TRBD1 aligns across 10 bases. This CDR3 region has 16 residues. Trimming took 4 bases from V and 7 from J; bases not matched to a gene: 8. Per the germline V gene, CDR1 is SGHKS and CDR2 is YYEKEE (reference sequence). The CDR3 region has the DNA TGTGCCAGCAGCCTCACCCCGGGACAGGGGAATTCACCCCTCCACTTT. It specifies CASSLTPGQGNSPLHF.

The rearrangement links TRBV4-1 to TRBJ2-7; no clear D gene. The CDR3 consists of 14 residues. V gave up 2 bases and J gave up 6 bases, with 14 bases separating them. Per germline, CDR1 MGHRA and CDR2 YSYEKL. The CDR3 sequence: CASSQLARSGEQYF. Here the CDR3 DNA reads TGCGCCAGCAGCCAACTGGCCCGCTCTGGCGAGCAGTACTTC.